These T cell receptor beta chains were read from a single sample in a study of control samples from healthy donors and cancer patients. Clones were sequenced by immunoSEQ multiplex PCR, and TCRdb holds only the in-frame ones, with some missing. The sample has 100,000 to 150,000 clones; roughly 94% are singletons. Sequencing used blood. The receptors were sampled from a man younger than 40 in good health. The CDR3 runs from the conserved cysteine through the conserved F or W. Fields, in order: J gene, clone size, D gene, V gene, CDR3 DNA, CDR3 protein. D genes are given only for firm matches. Rows give clone size only sometimes, using once, few, many, or a class for an expanded clone.

TRBJ2-7 NA TRBD2 TRBV29-1 TGCAGCGTCCTCCGGGGGGACTACGAGCAGTACTTC CSVLRGDYEQYF
TRBJ2-7 NA NA TRBV6-2/TRBV6-3 TGTGCCAGCAGTTATCGAGGAGTCTACGAGCAGTACTTC CASSYRGVYEQYF
TRBJ2-5 NA NA TRBV18 TGTGCCAGCTCACCTGTCCAAGAGACCCAGTACTTC CASSPVQETQYF
TRBJ1-1 NA NA TRBV2 TGTGCCAGCAGGAGGGGTCAGCCCAACACTGAAGCTTTCTTT CASRRGQPNTEAFF
TRBJ2-7 few NA TRBV11-2 TGTGCCAGCAGCTTAGGGCACAGGTGGGGCTACGAGCAGTACTTC CASSLGHRWGYEQYF
TRBJ2-6 NA NA TRBV19 TGTGCCAGTAGTATTCGGGCCGCCTCTGGGGCCAACGTCCTGACTTTC CASSIRAASGANVLTF
TRBJ1-2 NA TRBD1 TRBV7-8 TGTGCCAGCAGCTTGGGACAGGCGGACTATGGCTACACCTTC CASSLGQADYGYTF
TRBJ2-2 NA NA TRBV4-1 TGCGCCAGCAGCTACAGGGCTACTTTTTTGTCCGGGGAGCTGTTTTTT CASSYRATFLSGELFF
TRBJ2-1 NA NA TRBV4-3 TGCGCCAGCAGCCAAGCGGGGCGAGCCGAGCAGTTCTTC CASSQAGRAEQFF
TRBJ1-2 NA TRBD1 TRBV5-4 TGTGCCAGCAGCTCTACCGGGACAGGGGCCGATGGCTACACCTTC CASSSTGTGADGYTF
TRBJ1-5 NA TRBD1 TRBV25-1 TGTGCCAGCAGTACAGGGGTAAGGAATCAGCCCCAGCATTTT CASSTGVRNQPQHF
TRBJ2-3 NA NA TRBV11-2 TGTGCCAGCAGCTTAGCCGGGGGTAAAGATACGCAGTATTTT CASSLAGGKDTQYF
TRBJ1-2 NA NA TRBV6-1 TGTGCCAGCAGTGAAGGAGAGGGCGGCTATGGCTACACCTTC CASSEGEGGYGYTF
TRBJ2-3 once NA TRBV5-1 TGCGCCAGCAGCTTGGAGGGCGACTCTAGCACAGATACGCAGTATTTT CASSLEGDSSTDTQYF
TRBJ2-6 NA NA TRBV21-1 TGTGCCAGCAGCACCCAAAGATTAGGGGTAGCTGGGGCCAACGTCCTGACTTTC CASSTQRLGVAGANVLTF
TRBJ2-7 NA TRBD2 TRBV27 TGTGCCAGCAGTTTGGGACTAGCCTACGAGCAGTACTTC CASSLGLAYEQYF
TRBJ2-5 NA NA TRBV11-2 TGTGCCAGCAGCTTAGACCTAACCCAGTACTTC CASSLDLTQYF
TRBJ2-3 NA NA TRBV6-4 TGTGCCAGCAACACGGGGGATCCCACAGATACGCAGTATTTT CASNTGDPTDTQYF
TRBJ1-4 once NA TRBV28 TGTGCCAGCAGTGAGCGCTGGGCTAATGAAAAACTGTTTTTT CASSERWANEKLFF
TRBJ2-2 NA NA TRBV21-1 TGTGCCAGTGTGAAGGGATGGAGGGGTAACACCGGGGAGCTGTTTTTT CASVKGWRGNTGELFF
TRBJ2-2 NA TRBD1 TRBV7-2 TGTGCCAGCAGCTCAAGCCGGGACAGGGGCACCGGGGAGCTGTTTTTT CASSSSRDRGTGELFF
TRBJ1-2 NA TRBD1 TRBV7-2 TGTGCCAGCAGCTTAGTGACAGGGCCCTTC CASSLVTGPF
TRBJ2-5 NA NA TRBV6-2/TRBV6-3 TGTGCCAGCAGTTACGGGGGGTCCCCCTCCTGGACCCAGTACTTC CASSYGGSPSWTQYF
TRBJ2-2 once TRBD2 TRBV9 TGTGCCAGCAGCATCACTAGCGGGGCCGGCGAGCTGTTTTTT CASSITSGAGELFF
TRBJ1-1 NA TRBD1 TRBV4-3 TGCGCCAGCAGCCCAGGGGGGACCGAAGCTTTCTTT CASSPGGTEAFF
TRBJ2-3 NA NA TRBV4-3 TGCGCCAGCAGCCAAGACAACTGGGGCACAGATACGCAGTATTTT CASSQDNWGTDTQYF
TRBJ2-1 NA NA TRBV5-1 TGCGCCAGCAGCCTGGGGGTCTACAATGAGCAGTTCTTC CASSLGVYNEQFF
TRBJ1-5 NA NA TRBV23-1 TGCGCCAGCAGTCACCCGGGACCCTCTCAGCCCCAGCATTTT CASSHPGPSQPQHF
TRBJ2-5 NA NA TRBV7-9 TGTGCCAGCAGCCTGGCACTAGGGACCCAGTACTTC CASSLALGTQYF
TRBJ2-2 once NA TRBV11-3 TGTGCCAGCAGCCGGGACTCCGGGGAGCTGTTTTTT CASSRDSGELFF
TRBJ2-5 NA TRBD1 TRBV28 TGTGCCAGCAGTACCGGACAGGGGGTATTCCAAGAGACCCAGTACTTC CASSTGQGVFQETQYF
TRBJ1-5 NA TRBD1 TRBV3-1/TRBV3-2 TGTGCCAGCAGCCAAGATTGGTACTGCAGGGGGCAACACGGCAATCAGCCCCAGCATTTT CASSQDWYCRGQHGNQPQHF
TRBJ2-3 NA TRBD1 TRBV28 TGTGCCAGCAGGTTACAGGGGGCGAATACGCAGTATTTT CASRLQGANTQYF
TRBJ1-1 NA NA TRBV11-2 TGTGCCAGCAGCTTAGGGGTGGGGGGCACTGAAGCTTTCTTT CASSLGVGGTEAFF
TRBJ1-5 NA NA TRBV28 TGTGCCAGCAGTTTAAGTGAGTTTGGGGGGGCGCGTCAGCCCCAGCATTTT CASSLSEFGGARQPQHF
TRBJ1-1 NA TRBD1 TRBV6-5 TGTGCCAGCAGTCAACAGGGGCTCACTGAAGCTTTCTTT CASSQQGLTEAFF
TRBJ2-1 NA TRBD2 TRBV19 TGTGCCAGTAGCCTTAGGACTAGCATGAATGAGCAGTTCTTC CASSLRTSMNEQFF